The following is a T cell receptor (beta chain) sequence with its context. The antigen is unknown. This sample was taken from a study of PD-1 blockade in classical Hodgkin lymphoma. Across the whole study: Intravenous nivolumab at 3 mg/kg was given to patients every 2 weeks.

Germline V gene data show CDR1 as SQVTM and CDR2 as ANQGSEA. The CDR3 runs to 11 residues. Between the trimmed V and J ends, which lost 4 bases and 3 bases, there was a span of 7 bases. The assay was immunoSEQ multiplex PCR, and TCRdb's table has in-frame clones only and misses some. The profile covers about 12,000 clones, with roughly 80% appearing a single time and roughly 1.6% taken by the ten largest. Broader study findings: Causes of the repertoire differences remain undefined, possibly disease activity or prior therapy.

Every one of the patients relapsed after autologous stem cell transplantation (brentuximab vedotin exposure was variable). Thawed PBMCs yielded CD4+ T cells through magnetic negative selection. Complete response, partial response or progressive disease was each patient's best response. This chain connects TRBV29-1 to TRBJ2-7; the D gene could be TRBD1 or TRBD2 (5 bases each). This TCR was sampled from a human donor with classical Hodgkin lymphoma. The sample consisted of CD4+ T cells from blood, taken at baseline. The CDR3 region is CSVVGGYEQYF. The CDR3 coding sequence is TGCAGCGTTGTTGGGGGCTACGAGCAGTACTTC.